This is a list of T cell receptor beta chains from one sample in a study of blood T cell repertoires in COVID-19. The assay was immunoSEQ multiplex PCR, and TCRdb's table has in-frame clones only and misses some. The sample lists about 280,000 clones; more than 85% were seen once. Input material: peripheral blood. These receptors all stem from a man aged 40-49 years with acute or convalescent COVID-19. The CDR3 runs from the conserved cysteine through the conserved F or W. The order of the fields is J gene, CDR3 length, V gene, D gene, clone size, CDR3 protein, CDR3 DNA. A D gene is named only where the DNA matches it firmly. For some rows the clone size is stated as once, few or many, or as a class when expanded; others skip it.

J: TRBJ2-1; length: 18; V: TRBV9; D: TRBD1; size: .; CDR3: CASSVTAASGGSYNEQFF; DNA: TGTGCCAGCAGCGTCACAGCAGCCTCAGGGGGATCCTACAATGAGCAGTTCTTC
J: TRBJ2-7; length: 15; V: TRBV6-5; D: TRBD1; size: .; CDR3: CASGRGTGVYYEQYF; DNA: TGTGCCAGCGGGAGAGGGACAGGGGTATACTACGAGCAGTACTTC
J: TRBJ2-3; length: 17; V: TRBV4-2; D: .; size: once; CDR3: CASSSDSPGQTTDTQYF; DNA: TGTGCCAGCAGCTCCGATTCTCCGGGTCAAACCACAGATACGCAGTATTTT
J: TRBJ2-2; length: 14; V: TRBV9; D: .; size: .; CDR3: CASSVVGGSGELFF; DNA: TGTGCCAGCAGCGTAGTAGGCGGCTCCGGGGAGCTGTTTTTT
J: TRBJ1-3; length: 14; V: TRBV7-2; D: .; size: .; CDR3: CASIGGGSGNTIYF; DNA: TGTGCCAGCATCGGGGGGGGCTCTGGAAACACCATATATTTT
J: TRBJ1-5; length: 16; V: TRBV19; D: .; size: .; CDR3: CASSQWGGSGDQPQHF; DNA: TGTGCCAGTAGTCAATGGGGGGGGTCTGGAGATCAGCCCCAGCATTTT
J: TRBJ2-1; length: 13; V: TRBV5-4; D: .; size: .; CDR3: CASSSGYYNEQFF; DNA: TGTGCCAGCAGCTCAGGTTACTACAATGAGCAGTTCTTC
J: TRBJ2-7; length: 14; V: TRBV28; D: .; size: .; CDR3: CASSPPTRGNRGYF; DNA: TGTGCCAGCAGTCCCCCAACCCGCGGAAATCGAGGGTACTTC
J: TRBJ2-2; length: 14; V: TRBV11-2; D: .; size: .; CDR3: CASSSLTRPGELFF; DNA: TGTGCCAGCAGCTCCCTGACTAGACCCGGGGAGCTGTTTTTT
J: TRBJ1-2; length: 16; V: TRBV4-1; D: TRBD1; size: .; CDR3: CASSQDSDRDLLGYTF; DNA: TGCGCCAGCAGCCAAGACTCGGACAGGGATCTATTGGGCTACACCTTC
J: TRBJ1-1; length: 14; V: TRBV18; D: .; size: .; CDR3: CASSSNTGDTEAFF; DNA: TGTGCCAGCTCATCAAACACGGGGGACACTGAAGCTTTCTTT
J: TRBJ1-1; length: 14; V: TRBV19; D: .; size: few; CDR3: CASTTETGNTEAFF; DNA: TGTGCCAGTACCACCGAAACAGGGAACACTGAAGCTTTCTTT
J: TRBJ2-4; length: 19; V: TRBV12-5; D: TRBD2; size: .; CDR3: CASGSSLAGGVVAKNIQYF; DNA: TGTGCTAGTGGTTCGTCCCTAGCGGGGGGGGTCGTAGCCAAAAACATTCAGTACTTC
J: TRBJ1-4; length: 14; V: TRBV6-5; D: .; size: .; CDR3: CASSGHTTNEKLFF; DNA: TGTGCCAGCAGCGGACACACAACTAATGAAAAACTGTTTTTT
J: TRBJ2-1; length: 11; V: TRBV12-3/TRBV12-4; D: .; size: .; CDR3: CASTGYNEQFF; DNA: TGTGCCAGCACAGGTTACAATGAGCAGTTCTTC
J: TRBJ2-2; length: 17; V: TRBV5-5; D: TRBD1; size: .; CDR3: CASSIISGQVYTGELFF; DNA: TGTGCCAGCAGCATTATTTCGGGACAGGTCTACACCGGGGAGCTGTTTTTT
J: TRBJ2-2; length: 21; V: TRBV5-1; D: TRBD2; size: .; CDR3: CASSLSGPWTSGGAGTGELFF; DNA: TGCGCCAGCAGCTTGAGCGGCCCATGGACTAGCGGGGGGGCCGGCACCGGGGAGCTGTTTTTT
J: TRBJ2-7; length: 11; V: TRBV20-1; D: TRBD1; size: .; CDR3: CSAWDRREQYF; DNA: TGCAGTGCTTGGGACAGGCGCGAGCAGTACTTC
J: TRBJ1-1; length: 13; V: TRBV6-5; D: .; size: few; CDR3: CASVSVSNTEAFF; DNA: TGTGCCAGCGTCTCAGTTTCCAACACTGAAGCTTTCTTT
J: TRBJ1-5; length: 14; V: TRBV5-5; D: .; size: .; CDR3: CASSVRGGGQPQHF; DNA: TGTGCCAGCAGCGTCAGGGGCGGAGGTCAGCCCCAGCATTTT
J: TRBJ1-2; length: 15; V: TRBV24-1; D: TRBD1; size: .; CDR3: CATSEVAGGRDGYTF; DNA: TGTGCCACCAGTGAAGTTGCAGGGGGCAGGGATGGCTACACCTTC
J: TRBJ2-6; length: 15; V: TRBV5-6; D: .; size: few; CDR3: CASSLGLSGANVLTF; DNA: TGTGCCAGCAGCTTGGGTCTCTCTGGGGCCAACGTCCTGACTTTC
J: TRBJ1-6; length: 16; V: TRBV5-6; D: .; size: .; CDR3: CASSLETGQGYSPLHF; DNA: TGTGCCAGCAGCTTGGAGACCGGGCAGGGGTATTCACCCCTCCACTTT
J: TRBJ2-7; length: 15; V: TRBV5-6; D: TRBD1; size: .; CDR3: CASSSVRGPAYEQYF; DNA: TGTGCCAGCAGCTCCGTAAGGGGGCCCGCCTACGAGCAGTACTTC
J: TRBJ2-3; length: 15; V: TRBV2; D: TRBD1; size: .; CDR3: CASILDQGVTDTQYF; DNA: TGTGCCAGCATTCTTGACCAGGGGGTTACAGATACGCAGTATTTT
J: TRBJ1-6; length: 13; V: TRBV19; D: TRBD1; size: once; CDR3: CASWDRGNSPLHF; DNA: TGTGCCAGTTGGGACAGGGGCAATTCACCCCTCCACTTT
J: TRBJ1-2; length: 12; V: TRBV11-2; D: .; size: .; CDR3: CASTRGRGGYTF; DNA: TGTGCCAGCACCCGAGGGAGGGGAGGCTACACCTTC
J: TRBJ2-7; length: 12; V: TRBV7-9; D: .; size: .; CDR3: CASSLDSGEQYF; DNA: TGTGCCAGCAGCCTGGACAGTGGCGAGCAGTACTTC
J: TRBJ1-6; length: 14; V: TRBV11-1; D: .; size: .; CDR3: CASSLAWATTPLHF; DNA: TGTGCCAGCAGCTTAGCTTGGGCCACAACACCCCTCCACTTT
J: TRBJ1-1; length: 15; V: TRBV19; D: .; size: .; CDR3: CASREGGGANTEAFF; DNA: TGTGCCAGTAGAGAGGGGGGAGGGGCGAACACTGAAGCTTTCTTT
J: TRBJ2-7; length: 17; V: TRBV12-5; D: TRBD1; size: .; CDR3: CASGTAPGQGFSYEQYF; DNA: TGTGCTAGTGGGACCGCTCCGGGACAGGGGTTCTCCTACGAGCAGTACTTC
J: TRBJ2-1; length: 15; V: TRBV5-1; D: TRBD2; size: .; CDR3: CASSQREDIYNEQFF; DNA: TGCGCCAGCAGCCAACGGGAGGATATCTACAATGAGCAGTTCTTC
J: TRBJ1-1; length: 13; V: TRBV15; D: .; size: .; CDR3: CATRDGGVTEAFF; DNA: TGTGCCACCCGTGACGGGGGGGTCACTGAAGCTTTCTTT
J: TRBJ1-4; length: 15; V: TRBV7-2; D: TRBD1; size: .; CDR3: CASSPATGDNEKLFF; DNA: TGTGCCAGCAGCCCCGCGACAGGGGATAATGAAAAACTGTTTTTT
J: TRBJ2-2; length: 16; V: TRBV24-1; D: .; size: .; CDR3: CATGLGGGAVTGELFF; DNA: TGTGCCACCGGTTTGGGGGGGGGCGCGGTCACCGGGGAGCTGTTTTTT
J: TRBJ2-7; length: 15; V: TRBV5-4; D: .; size: once; CDR3: CASSFGQVGLYEQYF; DNA: TGTGCCAGCAGCTTCGGACAGGTGGGACTCTACGAGCAGTACTTC
J: TRBJ2-7; length: 12; V: TRBV2; D: .; size: .; CDR3: CASRYSSYEQYF; DNA: TGTGCCAGCAGGTACAGCTCCTACGAGCAGTACTTC
J: TRBJ1-4; length: 11; V: TRBV29-1; D: .; size: .; CDR3: CSAVRDEKLFF; DNA: TGCAGCGCTGTTCGGGATGAAAAACTGTTTTTT
J: TRBJ2-3; length: 16; V: TRBV5-1; D: TRBD2; size: .; CDR3: CASSSRTSGGGDTQYF; DNA: TGCGCCAGCAGCTCGAGGACTAGCGGGGGAGGAGATACGCAGTATTTT
J: TRBJ2-2; length: 14; V: TRBV12-5; D: .; size: .; CDR3: CASGLLANTGELFF; DNA: TGTGCTAGTGGTTTACTAGCCAACACCGGGGAGCTGTTTTTT
J: TRBJ1-3; length: 16; V: TRBV7-2; D: .; size: .; CDR3: CASSLDRTGVGNTIYF; DNA: TGTGCCAGCAGCTTAGATCGCACAGGCGTTGGAAACACCATATATTTT
J: TRBJ2-3; length: 17; V: TRBV2; D: TRBD2; size: .; CDR3: CASSLRASGAYTDTQYF; DNA: TGTGCCAGCAGCCTTCGGGCTAGCGGGGCTTACACAGATACGCAGTATTTT
J: TRBJ1-3; length: 18; V: TRBV5-1; D: TRBD1; size: few; CDR3: CASSSGQPDKSRGNTIYF; DNA: TGCGCCAGCAGCTCGGGACAGCCCGATAAATCGAGGGGAAACACCATATATTTT
J: TRBJ2-2; length: 13; V: TRBV30; D: TRBD1; size: .; CDR3: CAWSDRGGGELFF; DNA: TGTGCCTGGAGTGACAGGGGCGGCGGGGAGCTGTTTTTT
J: TRBJ1-2; length: 15; V: TRBV19; D: TRBD1; size: once; CDR3: CASTRRDRGLGGYTF; DNA: TGTGCCAGTACCCGGAGGGACAGGGGGCTCGGTGGCTACACCTTC
J: TRBJ2-7; length: 15; V: TRBV5-6; D: TRBD1; size: .; CDR3: CATSGLTGNSYEQYF; DNA: TGTGCCACCTCCGGGTTGACAGGGAATTCCTACGAGCAGTACTTC
J: TRBJ2-7; length: 14; V: TRBV27; D: .; size: .; CDR3: CASSPSGLPREQYF; DNA: TGTGCCAGCAGTCCCTCGGGACTTCCACGGGAGCAGTACTTC
J: TRBJ1-1; length: 15; V: TRBV3-1/TRBV3-2; D: TRBD1; size: .; CDR3: CASSQYPTGHTEAFF; DNA: TGCGCCAGCAGCCAATATCCGACAGGGCACACTGAAGCTTTCTTT
J: TRBJ1-2; length: 13; V: TRBV12-3/TRBV12-4; D: .; size: .; CDR3: CASSFQGNYGYTF; DNA: TGTGCCAGCAGTTTCCAGGGTAACTATGGCTACACCTTC
J: TRBJ1-2; length: 16; V: TRBV4-1; D: .; size: .; CDR3: CASSQEGAGLIDGYTF; DNA: TGCGCCAGCAGCCAAGAAGGGGCCGGATTAATAGATGGCTACACCTTC
J: TRBJ1-3; length: 16; V: TRBV7-2; D: .; size: .; CDR3: CASSLDPIPSGNTIYF; DNA: TGTGCCAGCAGCTTAGATCCAATTCCCTCTGGAAACACCATATATTTT
J: TRBJ1-1; length: 12; V: TRBV2; D: .; size: .; CDR3: CATLALNTEAFF; DNA: TGTGCCACCCTGGCTCTGAACACTGAAGCTTTCTTT
J: TRBJ2-3; length: 16; V: TRBV21-1; D: .; size: .; CDR3: CASSKAGGIRADTQYF; DNA: TGTGCCAGCAGCAAAGCGGGAGGGATCCGGGCGGATACGCAGTATTTT
J: TRBJ1-4; length: 17; V: TRBV19; D: .; size: .; CDR3: CASSRRDGLESNEKLFF; DNA: TGTGCCAGTAGTCGCCGGGACGGACTAGAATCGAATGAAAAACTGTTTTTT